Reported below is one T cell receptor (beta chain). These data belong to a study of cytomegalovirus exposure and HLA in healthy donors. TCRdb's table, derived via immunoSEQ multiplex PCR, lists solely in-frame clones and lacks some. The sample has roughly 60,000 clones, 90% to 95% seen once. The CDR3 has 14 residues. Germline lookup yields CDR1 SGHTA and CDR2 FQGNSA. V dropped 5 bases and J dropped 6 bases, with 17 bases sitting between them. This receptor was obtained from a woman in her 30s in good health and CMV-seronegative. The chain combines TRBV7-2 with TRBJ2-7; the D gene is possibly TRBD2 (5 bases). Specimen: PBMCs. The CDR3 region is CASSPPWGVFEQYF. DNA of the CDR3: TGTGCCAGCAGCCCCCCTTGGGGAGTATTCGAGCAGTACTTC.